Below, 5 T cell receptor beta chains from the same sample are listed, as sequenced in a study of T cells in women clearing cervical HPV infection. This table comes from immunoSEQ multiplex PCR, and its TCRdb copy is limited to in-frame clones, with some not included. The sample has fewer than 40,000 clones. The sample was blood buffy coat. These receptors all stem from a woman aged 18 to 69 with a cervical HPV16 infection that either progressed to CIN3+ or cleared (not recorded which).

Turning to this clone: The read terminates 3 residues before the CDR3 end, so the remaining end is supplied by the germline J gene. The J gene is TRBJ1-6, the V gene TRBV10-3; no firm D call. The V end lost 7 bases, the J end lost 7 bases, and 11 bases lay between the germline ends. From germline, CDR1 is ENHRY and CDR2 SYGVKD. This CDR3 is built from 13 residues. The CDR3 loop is CAITRYENSPLHF. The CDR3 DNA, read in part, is TGTGCCATCACTCGGTATGAAAATTCACCC.

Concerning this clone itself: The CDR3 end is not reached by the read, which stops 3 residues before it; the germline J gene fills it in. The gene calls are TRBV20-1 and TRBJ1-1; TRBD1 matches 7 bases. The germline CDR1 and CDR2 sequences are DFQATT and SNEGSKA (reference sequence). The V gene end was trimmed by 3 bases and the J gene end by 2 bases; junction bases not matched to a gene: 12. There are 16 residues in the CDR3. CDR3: CSASGWSRTGNTEAFF. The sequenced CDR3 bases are TGCAGTGCTAGTGGGTGGTCCCGGACAGGAAACACTGAA.

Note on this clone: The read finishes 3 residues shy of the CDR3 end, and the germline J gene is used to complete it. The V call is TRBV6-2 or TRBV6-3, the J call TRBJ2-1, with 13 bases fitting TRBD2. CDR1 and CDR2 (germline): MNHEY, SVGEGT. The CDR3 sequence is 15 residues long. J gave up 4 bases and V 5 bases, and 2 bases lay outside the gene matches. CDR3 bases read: TGTGCCAGCAGTCAGACTAGCGGGGGGTACAATGAG. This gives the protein CASSQTSGGYNE. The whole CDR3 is CASSQTSGGYNEQFF.

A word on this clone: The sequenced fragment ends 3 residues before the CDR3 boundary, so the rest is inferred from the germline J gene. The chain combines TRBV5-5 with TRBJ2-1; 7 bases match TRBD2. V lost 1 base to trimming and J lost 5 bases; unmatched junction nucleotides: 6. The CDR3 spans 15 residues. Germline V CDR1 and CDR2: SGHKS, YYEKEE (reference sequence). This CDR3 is CASSLMAGVNNEQFF. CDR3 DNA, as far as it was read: TGTGCCAGCAGCTTGATGGCGGGGGTGAACAATGAG.

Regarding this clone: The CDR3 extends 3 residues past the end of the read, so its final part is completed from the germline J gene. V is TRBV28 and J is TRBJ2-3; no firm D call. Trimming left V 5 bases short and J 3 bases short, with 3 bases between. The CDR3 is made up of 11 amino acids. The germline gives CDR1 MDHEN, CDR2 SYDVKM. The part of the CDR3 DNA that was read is TGTGCCAGCAGTACAACAGATACG. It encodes CASSTTDT. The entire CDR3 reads CASSTTDTQYF.